These T cell receptor beta chains were read from a single sample in a study of blood T cell repertoires in COVID-19. Sequencing was performed with immunoSEQ multiplex PCR; in TCRdb, only in-frame clones are kept and a portion is missing. Among roughly 280,000 clones listed, 86% were seen once. The sequenced sample was peripheral blood. The receptors originated from a man in his forties with active or convalescent COVID-19. Each CDR3 is given with its conserved first and last residue. D genes are given only for firm matches. Clone size appears in some rows only: once, few, many, or a class for an expanded clone.

clone size: -; J gene: TRBJ2-5; CDR3 length: 13; V gene: TRBV24-1; D gene: -; CDR3 protein: CATSEAGRWAQYF; CDR3 DNA: TGTGCCACCAGCGAGGCCGGGAGATGGGCCCAGTACTTC
clone size: once; J gene: TRBJ2-1; CDR3 length: 16; V gene: TRBV7-6; D gene: TRBD2; CDR3 protein: CASSPPRGRGNNEQFF; CDR3 DNA: TGTGCCAGCAGCCCCCCTCGCGGGAGGGGTAACAATGAGCAGTTCTTC
clone size: -; J gene: TRBJ2-1; CDR3 length: 17; V gene: TRBV7-7; D gene: TRBD2; CDR3 protein: CASSLYPSGRRNNEQFF; CDR3 DNA: TGTGCTAGCAGCTTATATCCAAGCGGGAGAAGGAACAATGAGCAGTTCTTC
clone size: -; J gene: TRBJ2-7; CDR3 length: 18; V gene: TRBV19; D gene: TRBD2; CDR3 protein: CASSIDLGASGRAYEQYF; CDR3 DNA: TGTGCCAGTAGTATAGATCTCGGAGCTAGCGGGAGGGCCTACGAGCAGTACTTC
clone size: -; J gene: TRBJ1-2; CDR3 length: 15; V gene: TRBV9; D gene: -; CDR3 protein: CASSGTLGAHDGYTF; CDR3 DNA: TGTGCCAGCAGCGGGACCTTAGGGGCTCACGATGGCTACACCTTC
clone size: -; J gene: TRBJ2-1; CDR3 length: 14; V gene: TRBV11-3; D gene: TRBD1; CDR3 protein: CASSLGQGPDEQFF; CDR3 DNA: TGTGCCAGCAGCTTGGGACAGGGACCGGATGAGCAGTTCTTC
clone size: -; J gene: TRBJ1-2; CDR3 length: 16; V gene: TRBV28; D gene: -; CDR3 protein: CASSPPDFAVYYGYTF; CDR3 DNA: TGTGCCAGCAGTCCGCCTGACTTTGCCGTATACTATGGCTACACCTTC
clone size: -; J gene: TRBJ1-4; CDR3 length: 15; V gene: TRBV3-1/TRBV3-2; D gene: TRBD1; CDR3 protein: CASSNTQGINEKLFF; CDR3 DNA: TGTGCCAGCAGCAATACACAGGGGATTAATGAAAAACTGTTTTTT
clone size: -; J gene: TRBJ1-3; CDR3 length: 18; V gene: TRBV21-1; D gene: -; CDR3 protein: CASSKEVVGAHSGNTIYF; CDR3 DNA: TGTGCCAGCAGCAAAGAGGTAGTGGGGGCCCACTCTGGAAACACCATATATTTT
clone size: -; J gene: TRBJ2-6; CDR3 length: 16; V gene: TRBV5-1; D gene: TRBD1; CDR3 protein: CASSLEGTAGANVLTF; CDR3 DNA: TGCGCCAGCAGCTTGGAAGGGACAGCTGGGGCCAACGTCCTGACTTTC
clone size: -; J gene: TRBJ1-1; CDR3 length: 15; V gene: TRBV7-9; D gene: TRBD1; CDR3 protein: CASSPGQGVNTEAFF; CDR3 DNA: TGTGCCAGCAGCCCCGGACAGGGGGTGAACACTGAAGCTTTCTTT
clone size: once; J gene: TRBJ2-1; CDR3 length: 16; V gene: TRBV27; D gene: TRBD2; CDR3 protein: CASSFRSELAGGKQFF; CDR3 DNA: TGTGCCAGCAGTTTCAGGTCGGAACTAGCGGGCGGTAAGCAGTTCTTC
clone size: -; J gene: TRBJ2-2; CDR3 length: 14; V gene: TRBV10-1; D gene: -; CDR3 protein: CASSDSGYTGELFF; CDR3 DNA: TGCGCCAGCAGTGACTCCGGGTATACCGGGGAGCTGTTTTTT
clone size: -; J gene: TRBJ1-5; CDR3 length: 15; V gene: TRBV6-5; D gene: -; CDR3 protein: CASSSDGGRNQPQHF; CDR3 DNA: TGTGCCAGCAGCTCCGACGGGGGACGAAATCAGCCCCAGCATTTT
clone size: -; J gene: TRBJ2-1; CDR3 length: 19; V gene: TRBV6-1; D gene: -; CDR3 protein: CASSERGMVAVVSYNEQFF; CDR3 DNA: TGTGCCAGCAGTGAAAGGGGGATGGTTGCGGTGGTTTCCTACAATGAGCAGTTCTTC
clone size: -; J gene: TRBJ1-2; CDR3 length: 13; V gene: TRBV21-1; D gene: -; CDR3 protein: CASSKARGYGYTF; CDR3 DNA: TGTGCCAGCAGCAAAGCGAGAGGGTATGGCTACACCTTC
clone size: -; J gene: TRBJ2-5; CDR3 length: 16; V gene: TRBV11-3; D gene: TRBD1; CDR3 protein: CASSLDLGTGEETQYF; CDR3 DNA: TGTGCCAGCAGCTTAGATTTAGGGACAGGGGAAGAGACCCAGTACTTC
clone size: -; J gene: TRBJ1-1; CDR3 length: 13; V gene: TRBV21-1; D gene: -; CDR3 protein: CASSKLFYTEAFF; CDR3 DNA: TGTGCCAGCAGCAAATTGTTCTACACTGAAGCTTTCTTT
clone size: few; J gene: TRBJ1-6; CDR3 length: 14; V gene: TRBV7-9; D gene: -; CDR3 protein: CASSLASVYSPLHF; CDR3 DNA: TGTGCCAGCAGCTTAGCCTCAGTCTATTCACCCCTCCACTTT
clone size: -; J gene: TRBJ2-7; CDR3 length: 15; V gene: TRBV24-1; D gene: -; CDR3 protein: CATSDALTESYEQYF; CDR3 DNA: TGTGCCACCAGTGATGCCCTGACAGAGTCCTACGAGCAGTACTTC
clone size: -; J gene: TRBJ2-7; CDR3 length: 15; V gene: TRBV7-6; D gene: TRBD1; CDR3 protein: CASSQLGQGAGEQYF; CDR3 DNA: TGTGCCAGCAGCCAACTTGGACAGGGGGCGGGCGAGCAGTACTTC
clone size: -; J gene: TRBJ1-3; CDR3 length: 15; V gene: TRBV4-2; D gene: -; CDR3 protein: CASSQVQFSGNTIYF; CDR3 DNA: TGTGCCAGCAGCCAAGTACAATTCTCTGGAAACACCATATATTTT